A selection of T cell receptor beta chains follows, all from one sample in a study of regulatory T cells in long-lasting Graves disease. TCRdb recomputed calls from the multiplex PCR reads with MiXCR, one row per CDR3 protein. This table holds 500,000 to 700,000 distinct CDR3 sequences, roughly 15% found once. The data were also submitted as part of a second study, on T cells in Graves' hyperthyroidism and ophthalmopathy.

The input for sequencing was peripheral blood mononuclear cells (PBMCs), taken at new diagnosis, from a patient treated with antithyroid drugs. The receptors derive from a woman in her twenties or thirties with Graves disease. Both conserved end residues are part of each CDR3. A D gene is named only where the DNA matches it firmly. Clone sizes are given selectively: once, few, many, or a class where the clone is expanded.

>TRBJ1-5|.|TRBD1|TRBV2
CASTGTGAQPQHF
TGTGCCAGCACCGGGACAGGGGCTCAGCCCCAGCATTTT
>TRBJ2-3|few|TRBD2|TRBV5-1
CASSLGAGGPKDTQYF
TGCGCCAGCAGTCTAGGAGCGGGAGGGCCGAAAGATACGCAGTATTTT
>TRBJ2-7|.|TRBD1|TRBV4-2
CASSQDPGTDSYEQYF
TGTGCCAGCAGCCAAGATCCCGGGACAGACTCCTACGAGCAGTACTTC
>TRBJ1-5|.|TRBD1|TRBV2
CASSEATGGNQPQHF
TGTGCCAGCAGTGAAGCGACAGGGGGGAATCAGCCCCAGCATTTT
>TRBJ2-7|.|.|TRBV7-9
CASSLETVYEQYF
TGTGCCAGCAGCTTAGAGACAGTTTACGAGCAGTACTTC
>TRBJ1-5|.|.|TRBV6-4
CASSEFGATQHF
TGTGCCAGCAGTGAATTTGGGGCAACCCAGCATTTT
>TRBJ1-3|few|TRBD1|TRBV3-1
CASSHPWGLRQGAAGNTIYF
TGTGCCAGCAGCCACCCCTGGGGGTTAAGACAGGGGGCCGCCGGAAACACCATATATTTT
>TRBJ2-3|.|.|TRBV5-1
CASSYTTDTQYF
TGCGCCAGCAGCTACACCACAGATACGCAGTATTTT
>TRBJ2-7|few|.|TRBV30
CAWDEGGSHEQYF
TGTGCCTGGGACGAAGGAGGGTCCCACGAGCAGTACTTC
>TRBJ1-2|many|.|TRBV2
CASSRGETLWGYTF
TGTGCCAGCAGTAGGGGAGAGACCCTCTGGGGCTACACCTTC
>TRBJ1-5|many|.|TRBV28
CASSFRTARGPQHF
TGTGCCAGCAGTTTTCGGACGGCGCGAGGGCCCCAGCATTTT
>TRBJ1-1|many|.|TRBV30
CARVFLAEAFF
TGTGCCCGCGTGTTTTTGGCTGAAGCTTTCTTT